A single TCR beta chain is shown here with its context. The data originate from a study of technical replicates of blood from a handful of donors. There are 16 residues in the CDR3. The V and J ends lost 1 base and 5 bases, in that order; junction bases with no gene match: 6. Germline CDR1 LGHNA, CDR2 YNFKEQ. Repertoires were generated with immunoSEQ multiplex PCR, while TCRdb's copy carries only in-frame clones and drops some. This sample has approximately 60,000 clones, with roughly 86% found just once. The sequencing input was PBMCs. The clonotype originates from a human donor in good health. Some clones in this sample may be carry-over from other donors' samples. V gene TRBV4-2 combines with J gene TRBJ2-1; 9 bases are a match to TRBD2. The CDR3 region is CASSQVGLAFNNEQFF. In DNA form, the CDR3 reads TGTGCCAGCAGCCAAGTAGGACTAGCGTTTAACAATGAGCAGTTCTTC.